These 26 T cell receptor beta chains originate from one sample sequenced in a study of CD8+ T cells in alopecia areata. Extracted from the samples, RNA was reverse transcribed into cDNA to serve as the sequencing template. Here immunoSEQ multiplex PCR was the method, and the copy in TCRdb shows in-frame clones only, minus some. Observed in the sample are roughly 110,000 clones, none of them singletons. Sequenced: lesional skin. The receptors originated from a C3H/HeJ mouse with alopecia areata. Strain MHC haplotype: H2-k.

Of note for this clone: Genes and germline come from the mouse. CDR3 DNA, as far as it was read: TGTGCTAGCAGTCCTCGAGGCTCCTAT. Translating gives CASSPRGSY. Given in full, the CDR3 is CASSPRGSYEQYF. The chain is built from TRBV17 and TRBJ2-7; unclear D gene. The read finishes 4 residues shy of the CDR3 end, and the germline J gene is used to complete it. This CDR3 is 13 amino acids long. Germline loops: CDR1 MNHDT, CDR2 YYDKIL. Trimming cost V 5 bases and J 0 bases, with 8 bases left between them.

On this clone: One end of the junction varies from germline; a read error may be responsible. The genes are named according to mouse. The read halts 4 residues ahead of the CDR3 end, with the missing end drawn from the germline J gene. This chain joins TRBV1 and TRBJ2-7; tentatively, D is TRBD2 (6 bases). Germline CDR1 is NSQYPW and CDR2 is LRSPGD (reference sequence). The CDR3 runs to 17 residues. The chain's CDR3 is CTWSAERGWGSSYEQYF. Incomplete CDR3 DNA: TGCACCTGGAGTGCAGAAAGAGGGTGGGGGAGCTCCTAT.

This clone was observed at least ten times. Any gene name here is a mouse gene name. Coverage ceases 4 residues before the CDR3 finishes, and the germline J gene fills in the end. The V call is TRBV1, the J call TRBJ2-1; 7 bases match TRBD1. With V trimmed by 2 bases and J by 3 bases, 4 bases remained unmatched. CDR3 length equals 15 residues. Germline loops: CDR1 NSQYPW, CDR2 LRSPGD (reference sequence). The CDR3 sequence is CTCSAKTGIYAEQFF. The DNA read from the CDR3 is TGCACCTGCAGTGCAAAGACAGGGATCTATGCT.

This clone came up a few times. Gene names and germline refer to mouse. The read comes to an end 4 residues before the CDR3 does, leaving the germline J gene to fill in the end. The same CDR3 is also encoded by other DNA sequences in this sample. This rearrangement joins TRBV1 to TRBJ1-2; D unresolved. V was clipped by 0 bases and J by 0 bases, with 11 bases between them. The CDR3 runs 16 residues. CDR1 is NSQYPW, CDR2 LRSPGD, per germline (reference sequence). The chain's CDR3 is CTCSADPGGANSDYTF. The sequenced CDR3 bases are TGCACCTGCAGTGCAGATCCAGGAGGAGCAAACTCC.

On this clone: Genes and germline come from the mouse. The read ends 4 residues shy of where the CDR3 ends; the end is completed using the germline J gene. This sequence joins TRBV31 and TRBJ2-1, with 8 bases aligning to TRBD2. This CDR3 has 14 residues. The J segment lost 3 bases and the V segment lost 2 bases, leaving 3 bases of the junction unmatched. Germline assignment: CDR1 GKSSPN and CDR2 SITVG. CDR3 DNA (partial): TGTGCCTGGAGTTCTGGGGGGCTCTATGCT. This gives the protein CAWSSGGLYA. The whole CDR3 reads CAWSSGGLYAEQFF. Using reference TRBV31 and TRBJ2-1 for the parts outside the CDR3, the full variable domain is AQTIHQWPVAEIKAVGSPLSLGCTIKGKSSPNLYWYWQATGGTLQQLFYSITVGQVESVVQLNLSASRPKDDQFILSTEKLLLSHSGFYLCAWSSGGLYAEQFFGPGTRLTVL.

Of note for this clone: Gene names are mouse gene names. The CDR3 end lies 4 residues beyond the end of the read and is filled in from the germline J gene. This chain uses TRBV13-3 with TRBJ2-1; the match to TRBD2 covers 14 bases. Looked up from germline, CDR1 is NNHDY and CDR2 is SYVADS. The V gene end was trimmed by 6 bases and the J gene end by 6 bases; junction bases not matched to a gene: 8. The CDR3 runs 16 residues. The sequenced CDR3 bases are TGTGCCAGCACCCGGGACTGGGGGGGCGCGAGTGCT. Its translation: CASTRDWGGASA. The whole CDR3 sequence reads CASTRDWGGASAEQFF.

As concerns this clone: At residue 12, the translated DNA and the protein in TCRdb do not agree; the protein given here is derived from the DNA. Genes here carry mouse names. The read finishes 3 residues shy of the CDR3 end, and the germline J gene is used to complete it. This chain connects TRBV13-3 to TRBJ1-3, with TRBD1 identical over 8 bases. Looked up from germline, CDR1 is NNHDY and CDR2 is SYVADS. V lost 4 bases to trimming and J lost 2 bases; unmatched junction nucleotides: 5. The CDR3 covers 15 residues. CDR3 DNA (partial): TGTGCCAGCAGTCATCAGGGGGCTGCTGGAAATACG. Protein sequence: CASSHQGAAGNT. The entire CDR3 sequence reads CASSHQGAAGNTLYF. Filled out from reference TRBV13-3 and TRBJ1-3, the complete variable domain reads EAAVTQSPRSKVAVTGGKVTLSCHQTNNHDYMYWYRQDTGHGLRLIHYSYVADSTEKGDIPDGYKASRPSQENFSLILELASLSQTAVYFCASSHQGAAGNTLYFGEGSRLIVV.

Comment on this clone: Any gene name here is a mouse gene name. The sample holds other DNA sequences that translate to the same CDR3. The CDR3 DNA, read in part, is TGTGCTAGCAGGGACAGGGGCTATGCT. Protein product: CASRDRGYA. The whole CDR3 is CASRDRGYAEQFF. The chain couples TRBV17 to TRBJ2-1, with TRBD1 identical over 9 bases. The read finishes 4 residues shy of the CDR3 end, and the germline J gene is used to complete it. Germline values: CDR1 MNHDT, CDR2 YYDKIL. The length of the CDR3 is 13 residues. J gave up 3 bases and V 6 bases, and 0 bases lay outside the gene matches.

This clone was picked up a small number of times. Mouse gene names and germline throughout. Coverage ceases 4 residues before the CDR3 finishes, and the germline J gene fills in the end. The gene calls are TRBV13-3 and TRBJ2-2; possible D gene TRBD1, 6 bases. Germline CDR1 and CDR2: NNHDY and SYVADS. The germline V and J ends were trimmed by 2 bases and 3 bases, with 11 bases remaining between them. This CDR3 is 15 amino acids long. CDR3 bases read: TGTGCCAGCAGTGAGACCAGGGGTGACACCGGG. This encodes CASSETRGDTG. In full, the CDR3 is CASSETRGDTGQLYF.

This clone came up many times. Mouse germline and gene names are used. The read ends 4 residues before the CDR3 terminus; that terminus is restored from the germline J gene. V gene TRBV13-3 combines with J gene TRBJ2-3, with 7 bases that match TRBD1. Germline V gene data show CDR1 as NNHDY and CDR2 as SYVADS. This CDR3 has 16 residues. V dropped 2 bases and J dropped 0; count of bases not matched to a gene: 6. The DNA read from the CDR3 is TGTGCCAGCAGTGAAATCGGGACAGATAGTGCAGAA. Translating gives CASSEIGTDSAE. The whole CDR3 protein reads CASSEIGTDSAETLYF.

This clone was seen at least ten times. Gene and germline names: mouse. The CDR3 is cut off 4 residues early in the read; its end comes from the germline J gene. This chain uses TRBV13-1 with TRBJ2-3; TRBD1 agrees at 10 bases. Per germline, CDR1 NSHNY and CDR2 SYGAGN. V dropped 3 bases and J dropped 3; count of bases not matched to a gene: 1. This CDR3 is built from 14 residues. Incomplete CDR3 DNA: TGTGCCAGCAGTGGACAGGGGGCGGCAGAA. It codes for CASSGQGAAE. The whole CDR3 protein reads CASSGQGAAETLYF.

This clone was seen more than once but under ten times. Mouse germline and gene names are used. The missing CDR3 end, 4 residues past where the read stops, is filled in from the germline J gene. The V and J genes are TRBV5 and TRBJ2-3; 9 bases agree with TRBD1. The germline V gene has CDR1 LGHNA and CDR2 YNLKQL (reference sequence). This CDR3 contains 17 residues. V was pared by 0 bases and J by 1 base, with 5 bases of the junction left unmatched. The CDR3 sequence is CASSQERWDRGAETLYF. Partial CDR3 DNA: TGTGCCAGCAGCCAAGAAAGGTGGGACAGGGGTGCAGAA.

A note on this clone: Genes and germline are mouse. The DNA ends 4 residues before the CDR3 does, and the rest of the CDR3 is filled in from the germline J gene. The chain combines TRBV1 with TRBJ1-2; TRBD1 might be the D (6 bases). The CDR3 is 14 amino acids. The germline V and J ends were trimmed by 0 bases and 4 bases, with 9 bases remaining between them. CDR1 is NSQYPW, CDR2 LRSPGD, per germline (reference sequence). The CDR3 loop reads CTCSAEKGGSDYTF. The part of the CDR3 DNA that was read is TGCACCTGCAGTGCAGAAAAAGGGGGCTCC. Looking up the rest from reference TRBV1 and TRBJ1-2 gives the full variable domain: VTLLEQNPRWRLVPRGQAVNLRCILKNSQYPWMSWYQQDLQKQLQWLFTLRSPGDKEVKSLPGADYLATRVTDTELRLQVANMSQGRTLYCTCSAEKGGSDYTFGSGTRLLVI.

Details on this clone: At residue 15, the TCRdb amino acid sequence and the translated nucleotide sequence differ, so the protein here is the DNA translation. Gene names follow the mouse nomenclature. The CDR3 loop reads CTCSASDRANSYNSPLYF. Incomplete CDR3 DNA: TGCACCTGCAGTGCATCGGACAGGGCAAATTCCTATAATTCGCCC. This rearrangement joins TRBV1 to TRBJ1-6; 8 bases are a match to TRBD1. With the read ending 3 residues before the CDR3 end, the germline J gene is used to fill in that end. TRBJ1-6 is annotated as an ORF whose role is uncertain. Germline V gene data show CDR1 as NSQYPW and CDR2 as LRSPGD (reference sequence). The CDR3 loop spans 18 amino acids. V was pared by 2 bases and J by 0 bases, with 6 bases of the junction left unmatched.

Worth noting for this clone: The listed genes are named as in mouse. CDR3 protein: CATGQASSYEQYF. CDR3 DNA, as far as it was read: TGTGCCACCGGACAGGCGAGCTCCTAT. This rearrangement joins TRBV13-3 to TRBJ2-7; TRBD1 matches 7 bases. The CDR3 end lies 4 residues beyond the end of the read and is filled in from the germline J gene. V was clipped by 9 bases and J by 0 bases; unmatched bases: 6. The CDR3 has 13 residues. CDR1 is NNHDY, CDR2 SYVADS, per germline.

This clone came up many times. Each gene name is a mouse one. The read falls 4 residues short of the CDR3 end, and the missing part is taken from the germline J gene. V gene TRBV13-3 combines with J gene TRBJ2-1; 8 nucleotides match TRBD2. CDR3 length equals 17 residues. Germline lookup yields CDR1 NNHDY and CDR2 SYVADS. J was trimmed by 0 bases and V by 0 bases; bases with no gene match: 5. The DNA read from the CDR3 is TGTGCCAGCAGTGATGCCCCTGGGGGGACTAACTATGCT. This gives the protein CASSDAPGGTNYA. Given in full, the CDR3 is CASSDAPGGTNYAEQFF.

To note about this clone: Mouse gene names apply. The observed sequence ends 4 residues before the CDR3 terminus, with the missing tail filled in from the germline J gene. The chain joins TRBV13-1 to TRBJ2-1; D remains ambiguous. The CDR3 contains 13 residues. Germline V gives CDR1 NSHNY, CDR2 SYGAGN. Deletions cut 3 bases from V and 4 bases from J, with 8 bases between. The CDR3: CASSGLQYAEQFF. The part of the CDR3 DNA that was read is TGTGCCAGCAGTGGGTTACAGTATGCT.

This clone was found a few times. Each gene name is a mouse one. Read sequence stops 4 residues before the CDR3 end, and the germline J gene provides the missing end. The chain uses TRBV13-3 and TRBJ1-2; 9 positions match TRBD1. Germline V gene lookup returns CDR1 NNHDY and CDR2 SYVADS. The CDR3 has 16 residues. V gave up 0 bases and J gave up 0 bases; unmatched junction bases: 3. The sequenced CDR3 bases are TGTGCCAGCAGTGATGCCGGACAGGGGCCAAACTCC. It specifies CASSDAGQGPNS. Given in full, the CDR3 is CASSDAGQGPNSDYTF.

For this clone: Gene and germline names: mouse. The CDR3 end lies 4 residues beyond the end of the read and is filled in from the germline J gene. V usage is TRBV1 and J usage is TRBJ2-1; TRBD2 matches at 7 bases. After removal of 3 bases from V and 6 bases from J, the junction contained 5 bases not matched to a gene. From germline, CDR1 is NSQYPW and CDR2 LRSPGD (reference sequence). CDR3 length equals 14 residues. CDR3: CTCSAGGRGAEQFF. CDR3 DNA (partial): TGCACCTGCAGTGCTGGGGGGAGAGGTGCT. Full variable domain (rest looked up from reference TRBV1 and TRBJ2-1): VTLLEQNPRWRLVPRGQAVNLRCILKNSQYPWMSWYQQDLQKQLQWLFTLRSPGDKEVKSLPGADYLATRVTDTELRLQVANMSQGRTLYCTCSAGGRGAEQFFGPGTRLTVL.

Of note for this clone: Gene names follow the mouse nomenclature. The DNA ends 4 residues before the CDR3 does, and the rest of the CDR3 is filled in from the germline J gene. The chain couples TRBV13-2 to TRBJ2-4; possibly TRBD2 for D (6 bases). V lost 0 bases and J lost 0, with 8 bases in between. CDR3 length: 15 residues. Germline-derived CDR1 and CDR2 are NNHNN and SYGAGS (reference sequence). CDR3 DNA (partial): TGTGCCAGCGGTGATGATGGGACTAGTCAAAAC. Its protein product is CASGDDGTSQN. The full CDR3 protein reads CASGDDGTSQNTLYF.

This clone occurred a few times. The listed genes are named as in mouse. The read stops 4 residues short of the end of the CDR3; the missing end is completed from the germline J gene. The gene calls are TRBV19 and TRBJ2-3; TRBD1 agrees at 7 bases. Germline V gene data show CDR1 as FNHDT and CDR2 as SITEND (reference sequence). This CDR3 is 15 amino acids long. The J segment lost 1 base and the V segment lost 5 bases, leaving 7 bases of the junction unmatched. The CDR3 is CASSQQGRGAETLYF. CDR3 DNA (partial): TGTGCCAGCAGCCAACAGGGGAGAGGTGCAGAA.

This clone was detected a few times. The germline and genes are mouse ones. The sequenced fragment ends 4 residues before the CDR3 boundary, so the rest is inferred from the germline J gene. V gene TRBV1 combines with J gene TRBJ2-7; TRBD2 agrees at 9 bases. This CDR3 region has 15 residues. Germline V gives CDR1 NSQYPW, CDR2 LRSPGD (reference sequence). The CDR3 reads CTCSAVWGGVYEQYF. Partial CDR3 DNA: TGCACCTGCAGTGCAGTTTGGGGGGGCGTTTAT.

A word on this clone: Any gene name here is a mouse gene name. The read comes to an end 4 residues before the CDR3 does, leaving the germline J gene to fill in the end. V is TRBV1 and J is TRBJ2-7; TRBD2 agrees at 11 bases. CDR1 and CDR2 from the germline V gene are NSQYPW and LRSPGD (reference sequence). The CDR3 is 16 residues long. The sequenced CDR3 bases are TGCACCTGCAGTGCAGCCAGACTGGGGGGGAATTAT. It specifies CTCSAARLGGNY. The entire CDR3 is CTCSAARLGGNYEQYF.

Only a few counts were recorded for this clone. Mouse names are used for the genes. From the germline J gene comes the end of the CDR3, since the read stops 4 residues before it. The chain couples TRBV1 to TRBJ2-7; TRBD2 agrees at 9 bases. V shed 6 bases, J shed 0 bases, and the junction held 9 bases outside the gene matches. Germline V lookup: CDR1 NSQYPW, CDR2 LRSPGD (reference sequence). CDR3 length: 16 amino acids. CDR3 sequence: CTCSPGLGTSSYEQYF. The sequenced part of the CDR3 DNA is TGCACCTGCAGCCCTGGACTGGGGACCTCCTCCTAT. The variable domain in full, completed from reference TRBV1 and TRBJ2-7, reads VTLLEQNPRWRLVPRGQAVNLRCILKNSQYPWMSWYQQDLQKQLQWLFTLRSPGDKEVKSLPGADYLATRVTDTELRLQVANMSQGRTLYCTCSPGLGTSSYEQYFGPGTRLTVL.

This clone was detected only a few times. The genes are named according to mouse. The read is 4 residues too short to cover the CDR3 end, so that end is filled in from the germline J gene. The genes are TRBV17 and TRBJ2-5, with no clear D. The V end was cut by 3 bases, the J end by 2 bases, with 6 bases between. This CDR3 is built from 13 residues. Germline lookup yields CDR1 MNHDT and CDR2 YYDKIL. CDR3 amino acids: CASSRPGQDTQYF. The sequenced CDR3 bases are TGTGCTAGCAGTAGGCCAGGCCAAGAC.

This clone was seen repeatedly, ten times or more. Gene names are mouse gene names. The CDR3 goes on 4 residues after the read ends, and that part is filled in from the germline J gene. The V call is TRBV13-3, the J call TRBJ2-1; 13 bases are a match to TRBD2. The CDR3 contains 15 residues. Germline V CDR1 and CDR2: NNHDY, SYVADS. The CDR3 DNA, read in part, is TGTGCCAGCAGTCCCCGGGACTGGGGGGGAGCT. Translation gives CASSPRDWGGA. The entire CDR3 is CASSPRDWGGAEQFF.